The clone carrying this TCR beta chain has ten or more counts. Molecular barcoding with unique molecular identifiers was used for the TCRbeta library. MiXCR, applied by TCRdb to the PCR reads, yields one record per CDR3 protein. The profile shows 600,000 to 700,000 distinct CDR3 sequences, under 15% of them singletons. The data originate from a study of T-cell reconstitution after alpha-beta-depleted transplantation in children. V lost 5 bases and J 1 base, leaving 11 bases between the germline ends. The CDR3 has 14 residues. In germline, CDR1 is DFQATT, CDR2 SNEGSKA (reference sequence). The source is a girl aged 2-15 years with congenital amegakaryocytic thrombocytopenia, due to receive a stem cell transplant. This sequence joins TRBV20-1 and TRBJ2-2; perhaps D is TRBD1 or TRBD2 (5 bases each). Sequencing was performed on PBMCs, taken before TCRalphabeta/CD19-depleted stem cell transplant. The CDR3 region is CSAARDGNTGELFF. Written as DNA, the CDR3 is TGCAGTGCTGCGAGGGACGGGAACACCGGGGAGCTGTTTTTT.